This T cell receptor beta chain stems from a study of CD8+CD57+ T cells in acquired aplastic anemia (dated by TCRdb to the late 2010s). The study in broad terms: Extracted DNA from sorted CD4+ and CD8+ cells averaged around 3.5 ug, ranging from roughly 0.19 to 27.4 ug. CD8+CD57+ expansion was defined as frequency above the mean frequency observed in healthy subjects. General findings and caveats noted by the study authors: Patients and healthy controls showed no significant difference in CD8+ Simpson's diversity (P=0.060). Although some 28 CD8+ CDR3 sequences were shared by patients and controls, these sequences appeared highly expressed in patients and within the immunodominant clones of patients.

The CDR3 starts with the cysteine, ends with the phenylalanine, and has 12 residues. The entry retains the CDR3 DNA only, 36 bases that are in frame from base 1. CDR1 SGHTA and CDR2 FQGTGA are derived from the germline V gene. Expansion of CD8+CD57+ cells had been shown by flow cytometry in the patients chosen for sequencing. Every patient had severe acquired aplastic anemia, diagnosed using the International Study of Aplastic Anemia and Agranulocytosis and Camitta criteria. At the time blood was sampled, none of the patients had received any therapy. In this study, sorted CD4+ and CD8+ T cells from the blood of healthy subjects and of severe aplastic anemia patients had their TCR repertoires deep-sequenced. Patients were enrolled under clinicaltrials.gov protocols 00001620, 01623167, 00001397, 00071045, 00081523 and 00961064 in the USA. Ficoll-Paque density gradient centrifugation was used to isolate peripheral blood mononuclear cells. Before DNA extraction, CD4+ and CD8+ T cells were sorted by FACS or by magnetic beads.

Genomic DNA served as template for TCR beta VDJ combination and CDR3 sequence profiling. An Illumina HiSeq 2000 was used for TCR repertoire sequencing. The study's processing was this. TRBV/TRBJ rearrangement plots, CDR3 size and DJ length profiles, and Simpson's diversity index were used to assess repertoires. The immunodominant clone was defined as the most abundant DNA sequence in deep sequencing data. CDR3 amino acid sequences were checked for sharing between subjects and were compared against published repertoires and the VDJdb database. TCRdb reanalyzed the raw reads on its own, using fastp at Q25 for trimming and MiXCR for clone calling, and kept in-frame beta chains. Rows matching on CDR3 protein sequence are summarized as one entry with the most common DNA and genes. The V and J calls reflect TCRdb's pipeline rather than the authors' work. This sample gives 260,000 or so distinct CDR3 sequences in total; 65% to 90% of them show up just once. The biggest ten clones account for approximately 42% of the sample.

With respect to this clonotype: No cognate antigen has been identified for it. Relative to the germline gene, one junction end is altered; a read error may explain this.

This chain is built from TRBV7-3 and TRBJ1-2, and the D gene may be TRBD1, 5 bases matching. This sequence was found in a human donor with aplastic anemia. Material for sequencing was sorted CD4+, CD8+, or CD8+CD57+ T cells (not recorded which) from PBMCs. The DNA sequence is given as TGTGCCAGCAGTTCGGGGGTCTCTTGCGAAGAGTTC. This translates into CASSSGVSCEEF.